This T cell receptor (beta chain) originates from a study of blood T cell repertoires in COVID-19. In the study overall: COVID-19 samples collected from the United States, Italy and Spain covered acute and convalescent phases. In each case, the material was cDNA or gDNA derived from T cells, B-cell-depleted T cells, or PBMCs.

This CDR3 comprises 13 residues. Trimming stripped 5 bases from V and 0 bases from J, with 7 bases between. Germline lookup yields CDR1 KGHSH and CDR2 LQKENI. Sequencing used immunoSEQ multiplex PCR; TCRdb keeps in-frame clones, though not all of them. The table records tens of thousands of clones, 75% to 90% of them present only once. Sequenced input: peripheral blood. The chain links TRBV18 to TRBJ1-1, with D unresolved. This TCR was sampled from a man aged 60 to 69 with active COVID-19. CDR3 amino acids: CASSYSLNTEAFF. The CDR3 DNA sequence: TGTGCCAGCTCATACAGCTTGAACACTGAAGCTTTCTTT.